This T cell receptor beta chain was obtained from a study of CD8+ T cells in alopecia areata. The overall study: Treatment comprised oral tofacitinib, 5 to 10 mg twice daily, in treated patients. Study-level results: Many expanded lesional clones persisted during tofacitinib (in both scalp and blood). Scalp sample sequencing also detects resident alphabeta T cells of normal skin.

The CDR3 is 14 amino acids. Germline values: CDR1 SGHDN, CDR2 FVKESK. V dropped 1 base and J dropped 5 bases, with 11 bases sitting between them. The table lists this clone with a count of one. Its antigen is unknown. Following RNA extraction, reverse transcription yielded cDNA that acted as the sequencing template. Generated by immunoSEQ multiplex PCR, the TCRdb table keeps only in-frame clones and is missing some. The data contain under 150,000 clones, around 54% of them singletons. Treatment specified: oral pan-JAK inhibitor, 5-10 mg twice daily. CD4+ and CD8+ T cells were sorted from PBMCs stained for CD3, CD4 and CD8.

This sample comprised CD4+ T cells sorted from blood, obtained at week 24, from a patient treated with tofacitinib. This rearrangement joins TRBV14 to TRBJ1-2; D uncertain. The TCR comes from a human donor with alopecia areata. The CDR3 DNA is TGTGCCAGCAGCCAAGCCGGTCTTTTATATGGCTACACCTTC. Amino acid sequence: CASSQAGLLYGYTF. The whole variable domain, remainder taken from reference TRBV14 and TRBJ1-2, is EAGVTQFPSHSVIEKGQTVTLRCDPISGHDNLYWYRRVMGKEIKFLLHFVKESKQDESGMPNNRFLAERTGGTYSTLKVQPAELEDSGVYFCASSQAGLLYGYTFGSGTRLTVV.